The sequence of this T cell receptor (beta chain) was determined in a study of T cell responses to AZD1222 COVID-19 vaccine. General study findings and limits: Donors were largely white British and mainly female; clonal diversity was possibly underestimated. The study found vaccine-associated CD4 TCRs spanning spike, dominant at 160-218 and 743-854.

Second doses at about 4 or about 12 weeks were pooled. In regard to this clone: Its target is not known.

Sequencing used immunoSEQ multiplex PCR; TCRdb keeps in-frame clones, though not all of them. The table lists some 150,000 clones, 75% to 90% of them singletons. The sequences come from peripheral blood, collected 28 days after the second AZD1222 dose. The source of this sequence is an adult who received the AZD1222 COVID-19 vaccine.

CDR3 residues: CASSLGTSGYEQYF. The CDR3 coding sequence is TGTGCCAGCAGCCTCGGGACTAGCGGTTACGAGCAGTACTTC. This chain joins TRBV3-1 (or the pseudogene TRBV3-2) and TRBJ2-7; 11 bases are a match to TRBD2. Germline V gene lookup returns CDR1 LGHDT and CDR2 YNNKEL (reference sequence). J gave up 4 bases and V 4 bases, and 3 bases lay outside the gene matches. The CDR3 runs 14 residues.